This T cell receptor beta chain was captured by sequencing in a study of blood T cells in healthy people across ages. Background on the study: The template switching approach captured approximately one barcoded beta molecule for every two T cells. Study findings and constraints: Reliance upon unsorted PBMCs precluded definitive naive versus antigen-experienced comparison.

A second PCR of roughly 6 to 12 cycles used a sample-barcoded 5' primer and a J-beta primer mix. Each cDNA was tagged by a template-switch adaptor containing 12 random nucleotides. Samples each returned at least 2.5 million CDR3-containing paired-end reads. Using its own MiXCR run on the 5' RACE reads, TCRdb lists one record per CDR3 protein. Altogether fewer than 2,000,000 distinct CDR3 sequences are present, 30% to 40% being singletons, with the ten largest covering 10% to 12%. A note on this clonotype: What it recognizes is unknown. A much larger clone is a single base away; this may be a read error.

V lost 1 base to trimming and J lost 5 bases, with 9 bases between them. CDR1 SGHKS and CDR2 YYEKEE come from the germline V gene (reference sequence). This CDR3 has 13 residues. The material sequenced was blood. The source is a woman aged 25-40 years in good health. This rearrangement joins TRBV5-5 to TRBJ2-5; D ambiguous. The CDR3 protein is CASSLWFRETQYF. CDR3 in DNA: TGTGCCAGCAGCTTGTGGTTCAGGGAGACCCAGTACTTC.